There are many counts of the clone carrying this TCR beta chain. No antigen is known for it. The CDR3 length is 17 residues. Looked up from germline, CDR1 is MDHEN and CDR2 is SYDVKM. V was pared by 5 bases and J by 3 bases, with 22 bases between. Specified time point: persistent/refractory GD, antithyroid drugs over 5 years with positive TRAb. Following extraction of RNA from PBMCs, that RNA was used to make the TCR library. Each patient gave around 8.1 milliliters of EDTA-anticoagulated peripheral blood. Libraries of TCR beta came from iRepertoire HTBI primers plus Arm-PCR of CDR3 regions. In the authors' methods: From all samples, identification returned approximately 15 TRBJ and approximately 67 TRBV segments. TCRdb processed the multiplex PCR reads anew with MiXCR; each CDR3 protein has one entry. The V and J calls were determined by TCRdb, not by the authors. The sample carries roughly 400,000 distinct CDR3 sequences, 21% recorded once.

The entry originates in a study of regulatory T cells in long-lasting Graves disease. Study at large: The term persistent Graves' disease signified upward of 5 years on antithyroid drugs with positive TSH receptor antibodies. Overall study results and limits: New patients shared fewer public clonotypes (roughly 1,000) than persistent patients did (2,741).

The TCR was taken from a female donor with Graves disease. This rearrangement joins TRBV28 to TRBJ1-1, with unresolved D. Specimen: peripheral blood mononuclear cells (PBMCs), collected when the disease was refractory, from a patient treated with antithyroid drugs. As DNA, the CDR3 is TGTGCCAGCAGTAATGATCACCTACTGGGTCCGGACACTGAAGCTTTCTTT. Protein sequence: CASSNDHLLGPDTEAFF.